This TCR beta chain was recorded in a study of blood T cell repertoires in COVID-19. Across the study: The origin of the acute and convalescent COVID-19 samples was the United States, Italy and Spain. PBMCs, B-cell-depleted T cells, or T cells provided the cDNA or gDNA that made up the material.

Germline values: CDR1 SQVTM, CDR2 ANQGSEA. Trimming pared 4 bases from V and 0 bases from J, leaving 13 bases between. This CDR3 is 15 amino acids long. Under the authors' procedure: Cell counts per sample came from amplifying reference gene primers. Profiled with immunoSEQ multiplex PCR; TCRdb holds only in-frame clones, not every one. Clonal size and the V and J genes are those of that table, whereas D and trimming came from the DNA. The sample shows 200,000 to 250,000 clones, over 75% of them seen only once. The receptor was isolated from a woman aged 40-49 years with acute or convalescent COVID-19. Sequencing input: peripheral blood. The chain has TRBV29-1 and TRBJ2-4, with a tentative D call TRBD1 (6 bases). The CDR3 DNA reads TGCAGCGTTGTGGGGGCTCCTCTAGCCAAAAACATTCAGTACTTC. Amino acids: CSVVGAPLAKNIQYF.